The clone carrying this T cell receptor (beta chain) was picked up many times. Its antigen is not identified. The sample is drawn from a study of T cells in Graves' hyperthyroidism and ophthalmopathy. Amplification targeted TCR beta CDR3 regions from RNA transcripts. During a first-round RT-PCR of the TCR CDR3, the HTBI primer set was used. TCRdb reprocessed the multiplex PCR reads via MiXCR and lists one record per CDR3 protein. This table has hundreds of thousands of distinct CDR3 sequences, less than 15% appearing once. Patients having uncontrolled infection, another autoimmune disease, pregnancy or lactation were not included. Study observations and caveats: Blood also contained most expanded thyroid clonotypes above 0.001.

The CDR3 runs 20 residues. Trimming at V came to 4 bases and at J to 2 bases, leaving 22 bases not matched to a gene. Germline V lookup: CDR1 PRHDT, CDR2 FYEKMQ (reference sequence). V usage is TRBV13 and J usage is TRBJ2-7; TRBD1 matches at 8 bases. The TCR comes from a young woman with Graves' hyperthyroidism. The source material was blood. The CDR3 loop is CASSSRGILPGGGHAYEQYF. The CDR3 nucleotides read TGTGCCAGCAGCTCTCGAGGCATACTTCCAGGGGGCGGCCACGCCTACGAGCAGTACTTC.